This TCR beta chain was captured by sequencing in a study of tumor-infiltrating lymphocytes in primary liver carcinoma. As for the study in general: Each of the samples returned roughly 3.65 to 8 million productive TCRbeta reads (a yield similar across tissue types).

Germline V gene data show CDR1 as SQVTM and CDR2 as ANQGSEA. This CDR3 is 14 amino acids long. Overall study findings and caveats: Only about 8-25% of top clones appeared in all five tumor regions.

The investigators made TCR beta cDNA from 400 to 550 ng total RNA, using a constant-region primer. Three nested multiplex PCR rounds, a slightly modified ARM-PCR, produced the libraries for TCR beta. Rounds one and two of PCR, each of roughly 10 cycles, were primed with TRBV1-TRBV30 forward primers and a C-beta reverse primer. TCRdb used MiXCR to reprocess the multiplex PCR reads, holding one entry per CDR3 protein. The repertoire holds approximately 190,000 distinct CDR3 sequences, with around 85% as singletons. Taking about 17-31 mg of unsorted bulk tissue, the authors co-extracted RNA and DNA. Five separate regions per tumor were sampled. With respect to this clonotype: Its specificity is not known. The germline gene is not matched at one end of the junction; a read error may be the cause.

The specimen sequenced was tumor tissue from primary liver carcinoma. This chain links TRBV29-1 with TRBJ2-5; possibly TRBD1 for D (6 bases). This sequence was found in a man aged 35-49 years with primary liver carcinoma and hepatitis B virus infection. The CDR3 sequence is CSVEAGHRQETQYF. DNA of the CDR3: TGCAGCGTTGAAGCGGGACACCGCCAAGAGACCCAATACTTC.